The clone carrying this T cell receptor beta chain was seen just once. What it binds is not known. Sequencing used immunoSEQ multiplex PCR; TCRdb keeps in-frame clones, though not all of them. This sample has 90,000 to 120,000 clones, with 85% to 90% found just once. V was cut by 2 bases and J by 5 bases, with 19 bases left in between. Germline CDR1 and CDR2: LNHDA and SQIVND (reference sequence). The CDR3 runs 17 residues. The data are from a study of T cell responses to AZD1222 COVID-19 vaccine. General study results and limits: White British people made up most donors, females outnumbered males, and clonal diversity was possibly underestimated. At baseline, seropositivity was found in only a handful of AZD1222 recipients. Two doses of AZD1222 preceded a rise in Spike-specific TCR breadth and depth. The repertoires were collected only after the peak T cell response.

This specimen consisted of peripheral blood, obtained on day 0 of AZD1222 vaccination. The chain carries TRBV19 and TRBJ2-1, with D maybe TRBD1 (6 bases). This clonotype was obtained from an adult in good health. CDR3 sequence reads: CASSIPTGRGADNEQFF. CDR3 DNA sequence: TGTGCCAGTAGTATACCAACGGGCAGGGGAGCGGACAATGAGCAGTTCTTC.